The rows below give T cell receptor beta chains drawn from one sample of a study of blood T cell repertoires in COVID-19. The table came from immunoSEQ multiplex PCR; TCRdb's copy has only in-frame clones and leaves some out. The table shows tens of thousands of clones, with roughly four fifths occurring only once. Sequencing was done on a sample of peripheral blood. Every receptor here comes from a woman aged 80 or over with acute or convalescent COVID-19. The CDR3 runs from the conserved cysteine through the conserved F or W. Each record gives: V gene, J gene, D gene, clone size, CDR3 protein, CDR3 DNA. D genes are given only for firm matches. Part of the rows lack a size; the others show once, few, many or a class for expanded clones.

V: TRBV10-3
J: TRBJ1-4
D: NA
size: NA
CDR3: CAISAAIPGAPNEKLFF
DNA: TGTGCCATCAGTGCTGCCATACCGGGAGCCCCTAATGAAAAACTGTTTTTT

V: TRBV2
J: TRBJ1-5
D: TRBD1
size: NA
CDR3: CASSWIQGASQPQHF
DNA: TGTGCCAGCAGTTGGATACAGGGGGCGAGTCAGCCCCAGCATTTT

V: TRBV28
J: TRBJ2-7
D: TRBD1
size: NA
CDR3: CASSPHGTGAYEQYF
DNA: TGTGCCAGCAGTCCCCACGGGACAGGGGCCTACGAGCAGTACTTC

V: TRBV11-2
J: TRBJ2-4
D: TRBD1
size: NA
CDR3: CASSPGQGLAKNIQYF
DNA: TGTGCCAGCAGCCCTGGACAGGGGCTAGCCAAAAACATTCAGTACTTC

V: TRBV2
J: TRBJ2-3
D: TRBD2
size: NA
CDR3: CASRPFLLAGGADTQYF
DNA: TGTGCCAGCAGACCCTTTTTGCTAGCGGGAGGGGCAGATACGCAGTATTTT

V: TRBV7-2
J: TRBJ2-4
D: NA
size: NA
CDR3: CASSRLGWAKNIQYF
DNA: TGTGCCAGCAGCCGCCTCGGTTGGGCCAAAAACATTCAGTACTTC

V: TRBV5-1
J: TRBJ2-1
D: NA
size: NA
CDR3: CASSLDGENSYNEQFF
DNA: TGCGCCAGCAGCTTGGATGGGGAGAACTCCTACAATGAGCAGTTCTTC

V: TRBV30
J: TRBJ1-5
D: NA
size: NA
CDR3: CAWSRRSQGKHQPQHF
DNA: TGTGCCTGGAGTCGCCGATCCCAGGGGAAGCATCAGCCCCAGCATTTT

V: TRBV19
J: TRBJ1-5
D: TRBD1
size: NA
CDR3: CASRPQGTGHQPQHF
DNA: TGTGCCAGTAGGCCTCAAGGGACAGGGCATCAGCCCCAGCATTTT

V: TRBV5-6
J: TRBJ2-2
D: NA
size: NA
CDR3: CASSRRNRDVTGELFF
DNA: TGTGCCAGCAGCCGGAGGAACCGGGATGTCACCGGGGAGCTGTTTTTT

V: TRBV3-1/TRBV3-2
J: TRBJ2-2
D: NA
size: NA
CDR3: CASSQASGELFF
DNA: TGTGCCAGCAGCCAAGCCTCCGGGGAGCTGTTTTTT

V: TRBV7-9
J: TRBJ1-6
D: NA
size: few
CDR3: CASSFDNSPLHF
DNA: TGTGCCAGCAGCTTCGATAATTCACCCCTCCACTTT

V: TRBV15
J: TRBJ1-5
D: TRBD1
size: medium-sized
CDR3: CATTPDRTYSNQPQHF
DNA: TGTGCCACCACCCCGGACAGGACCTATAGCAATCAGCCCCAGCATTTT

V: TRBV3-1/TRBV3-2
J: TRBJ2-7
D: TRBD1
size: NA
CDR3: CASSQGGGQYF
DNA: TGTGCCAGCAGCCAAGGAGGGGGCCAGTACTTC

V: TRBV19
J: TRBJ1-5
D: NA
size: NA
CDR3: CASSIEGNNQPQHF
DNA: TGTGCCAGTAGTATTGAGGGAAACAATCAGCCCCAGCATTTT

V: TRBV6-5
J: TRBJ1-1
D: NA
size: NA
CDR3: CASSWGLEAFF
DNA: TGTGCCAGCAGTTGGGGCCTTGAAGCTTTCTTT

V: TRBV5-1
J: TRBJ2-3
D: NA
size: NA
CDR3: CASSSGQISTDTQYF
DNA: TGCGCCAGCAGCTCTGGACAGATTTCCACAGATACGCAGTATTTT

V: TRBV19
J: TRBJ1-5
D: NA
size: once
CDR3: CASSINPVSNQPQHF
DNA: TGTGCCAGTAGTATAAACCCAGTTAGCAATCAGCCCCAGCATTTT

V: TRBV19
J: TRBJ2-7
D: TRBD2
size: NA
CDR3: CASSNPTSGGGYEQYF
DNA: TGTGCCAGTAGTAACCCCACTAGCGGGGGGGGATACGAGCAGTACTTC

V: TRBV30
J: TRBJ2-7
D: NA
size: NA
CDR3: CAWNQVNSGEQYF
DNA: TGTGCCTGGAACCAGGTCAACTCGGGGGAGCAGTACTTC

V: TRBV7-2
J: TRBJ1-2
D: TRBD1
size: NA
CDR3: CASSQGVKQGPLGGYTF
DNA: TGTGCCAGCAGCCAGGGGGTAAAACAGGGCCCTCTAGGAGGCTACACCTTC

V: TRBV11-3
J: TRBJ2-1
D: TRBD2
size: NA
CDR3: CASSLGSGSGYNEQFF
DNA: TGTGCCAGCAGCTTAGGCAGCGGGAGTGGCTACAATGAGCAGTTCTTC

V: TRBV5-4
J: TRBJ2-5
D: NA
size: NA
CDR3: CASRVGGRTDGTQYF
DNA: TGTGCCAGCAGGGTGGGGGGGCGGACGGATGGGACCCAGTACTTC

V: TRBV6-5
J: TRBJ2-2
D: NA
size: NA
CDR3: CASSYPSGGELFF
DNA: TGTGCCAGCAGTTACCCTTCGGGCGGGGAGCTGTTTTTT

V: TRBV19
J: TRBJ2-3
D: NA
size: NA
CDR3: CASSPSTDTQYF
DNA: TGTGCCAGTAGTCCAAGCACAGATACGCAGTATTTT

V: TRBV18
J: TRBJ2-1
D: NA
size: NA
CDR3: CASYGNLGDEQFF
DNA: TGTGCCAGCTACGGGAACCTCGGCGATGAGCAGTTCTTC

V: TRBV21-1
J: TRBJ2-2
D: NA
size: NA
CDR3: CASSKGASRGELFF
DNA: TGTGCCAGCAGTAAAGGGGCCAGCCGAGGGGAGCTGTTTTTT

V: TRBV30
J: TRBJ2-3
D: TRBD2
size: NA
CDR3: CAWTIAGSTDTQYF
DNA: TGTGCCTGGACCATAGCGGGGAGCACAGATACGCAGTATTTT

V: TRBV6-4
J: TRBJ2-7
D: TRBD1
size: NA
CDR3: CASSDSLPGQATYEQYF
DNA: TGTGCCAGCAGTGACTCCTTACCGGGACAGGCGACCTACGAGCAGTACTTC

V: TRBV19
J: TRBJ2-7
D: TRBD2
size: NA
CDR3: CASSQRRLAGDYEQYF
DNA: TGTGCCAGTAGTCAACGGAGACTAGCGGGAGACTACGAGCAGTACTTC

V: TRBV4-2
J: TRBJ2-2
D: NA
size: NA
CDR3: CASSQVDGGLTGELFF
DNA: TGTGCCAGCAGCCAAGTCGACGGGGGGCTCACCGGGGAGCTGTTTTTT

V: TRBV3-1/TRBV3-2
J: TRBJ2-7
D: TRBD1
size: few
CDR3: CASSPLPGQGMVYEQYF
DNA: TGTGCCAGCAGCCCCCTACCGGGACAGGGAATGGTCTACGAGCAGTACTTC

V: TRBV27
J: TRBJ2-5
D: NA
size: NA
CDR3: CASSLRGWTLKGGETQYF
DNA: TGTGCCAGCAGTTTAAGGGGATGGACGCTCAAGGGTGGGGAGACCCAGTACTTC

V: TRBV2
J: TRBJ1-6
D: NA
size: NA
CDR3: CASIRLEGAGHSPLHF
DNA: TGTGCCAGCATCCGTCTCGAAGGGGCAGGGCATTCACCCCTCCACTTT

V: TRBV5-1
J: TRBJ1-3
D: NA
size: few
CDR3: CASSLGPGGSGNTIYF
DNA: TGCGCCAGCAGCTTGGGTCCGGGGGGTTCGGGAAACACCATATATTTT

V: TRBV10-2
J: TRBJ1-1
D: TRBD1
size: few
CDR3: CASRAQGQAVEAFF
DNA: TGCGCCAGCAGGGCCCAAGGACAGGCTGTAGAAGCTTTCTTT

V: TRBV4-1
J: TRBJ1-2
D: NA
size: NA
CDR3: CASSQDPNSYGYTF
DNA: TGCGCCAGCAGCCAAGACCCGAACTCCTATGGCTACACCTTC

V: TRBV10-3
J: TRBJ1-1
D: NA
size: NA
CDR3: CAISEGRASNTEAFF
DNA: TGTGCCATCAGTGAGGGGCGAGCCTCGAACACTGAAGCTTTCTTT

V: TRBV3-1/TRBV3-2
J: TRBJ2-7
D: NA
size: NA
CDR3: CASSPGGYEQYF
DNA: TGTGCCAGCAGCCCGGGTGGATACGAGCAGTACTTC

V: TRBV7-7
J: TRBJ2-1
D: NA
size: NA
CDR3: CASSLAGGEQFF
DNA: TGTGCCAGCAGCTTAGCGGGGGGTGAGCAGTTCTTC

V: TRBV19
J: TRBJ2-1
D: NA
size: NA
CDR3: CATRDSSYNEQFF
DNA: TGTGCCACTCGGGACTCGTCCTACAATGAGCAGTTCTTC

V: TRBV9
J: TRBJ2-5
D: NA
size: NA
CDR3: CASSVALSWQEDQETQYF
DNA: TGTGCCAGCAGCGTAGCTCTTAGTTGGCAGGAAGACCAAGAGACCCAGTACTTC

V: TRBV5-1
J: TRBJ1-5
D: NA
size: NA
CDR3: CASSPGGGSNQPQHF
DNA: TGCGCCAGCAGCCCAGGTGGGGGGAGCAATCAGCCCCAGCATTTT

V: TRBV19
J: TRBJ1-2
D: NA
size: NA
CDR3: CASSSPGGSAYGYTF
DNA: TGTGCCAGTTCATCCCCCGGCGGATCCGCCTATGGCTACACCTTC

V: TRBV3-1/TRBV3-2
J: TRBJ1-1
D: NA
size: NA
CDR3: CASSQVVGPYTEAFF
DNA: TGTGCCAGCAGCCAAGTAGTGGGCCCTTACACTGAAGCTTTCTTT

V: TRBV18
J: TRBJ2-7
D: TRBD1
size: NA
CDR3: CASSPKTGSVYEQYF
DNA: TGTGCCAGCTCACCGAAGACAGGGTCGGTCTACGAGCAGTACTTC

V: TRBV29-1
J: TRBJ1-1
D: NA
size: few
CDR3: CSVREMNTEAFF
DNA: TGCAGCGTTAGAGAGATGAACACTGAAGCTTTCTTT

V: TRBV28
J: TRBJ1-5
D: TRBD1
size: NA
CDR3: CASSLSDGQAYSNQPQHF
DNA: TGTGCCAGCAGTTTGTCGGACGGACAGGCCTATAGCAATCAGCCCCAGCATTTT

V: TRBV10-1
J: TRBJ2-2
D: NA
size: NA
CDR3: CASSEGHASVLFF
DNA: TGCGCCAGCAGTGAGGGACATGCTAGTGTGCTGTTTTTT

V: TRBV20-1
J: TRBJ2-5
D: NA
size: NA
CDR3: CSATGEETQYF
DNA: TGCAGTGCTACAGGGGAAGAGACCCAGTACTTC

V: TRBV10-3
J: TRBJ1-5
D: NA
size: NA
CDR3: CAISVSGDNQPQHF
DNA: TGTGCCATCAGTGTATCCGGAGACAATCAGCCCCAGCATTTT

V: TRBV3-1/TRBV3-2
J: TRBJ1-5
D: NA
size: few
CDR3: CASSHSLGGTSRQPQHF
DNA: TGTGCCAGCAGCCATAGTCTAGGAGGGACCTCACGGCAGCCCCAGCATTTT

V: TRBV15
J: TRBJ2-3
D: TRBD2
size: NA
CDR3: CATSERGGPDTQYF
DNA: TGTGCCACCAGCGAGCGGGGGGGCCCAGATACGCAGTATTTT